The table lists the clone carrying this T cell receptor beta chain with a few counts. Its antigen is unidentified. The entry originates in a study of early T cells in non-severe SARS-CoV-2 infection. Looking at the study overall: It was bulk RNA from unsorted whole blood that was sequenced, and the chains were unpaired.

The CDR3 extends over 13 amino acids. The germline V gene encodes CDR1 LNHDA and CDR2 SQIVND (reference sequence). V was pared by 3 bases and J by 8 bases, with 13 bases between. The library protocol tagged individual cDNA molecules with unique molecular identifiers. One entry per CDR3 protein results from TCRdb running MiXCR on the 5' RACE reads. The sample has approximately 46,000 distinct CDR3 sequences, about 25% seen once; the top ten hold about 4.6%. Study-level findings and limits: Using VDJdb, the matching emphasized anti-spike CD8 responses while missing private and CD4 specificities.

This receptor was obtained from an adult who was a healthcare worker with PCR-confirmed SARS-CoV-2 infection or an uninfected control (not recorded which). The V and J genes are TRBV19 and TRBJ1-2; no definite D call. The input for sequencing was whole blood, taken at baseline. The CDR3 spells CASSIRDIRGYTF. In DNA, the CDR3 is TGTGCCAGTAGTATTAGGGATATCAGGGGCTACACCTTC.